A selection of T cell receptor beta chains follows, all from one sample in a study of T cell responses to AZD1222 COVID-19 vaccine. Profiled with immunoSEQ multiplex PCR; TCRdb holds only in-frame clones, not every one. The repertoire holds 150,000 to 200,000 clones, with over 75% as singletons. The sample in question was peripheral blood, obtained on day 0 of AZD1222 vaccination. These receptors were collected from an adult in good health. Both conserved end residues are part of each CDR3. Each record gives: J gene, D gene, V gene, clone size, CDR3 DNA, CDR3 protein. The D gene is left open where the match is weak. Clone size is shown for a subset of rows, as once, few, many or a class of expanded clone.

j_call: TRBJ1-5
d_call: .
v_call: TRBV27
clone_size: .
cdr3_nt: TGTGCCAGCAGTTTTACCTTTAGCAATCAGCCCCAGCATTTT
cdr3_aa: CASSFTFSNQPQHF

j_call: TRBJ2-7
d_call: .
v_call: TRBV5-6
clone_size: .
cdr3_nt: TGTGCCAGCAGCTTGTTGAAGTGGGGGGCAGGCGAGCAGTACTTC
cdr3_aa: CASSLLKWGAGEQYF

j_call: TRBJ2-3
d_call: .
v_call: TRBV27
clone_size: .
cdr3_nt: TGTGCCAGCAGGCCACAGGCTGGGGGCTACAAAGGCGCAGATACGCAGTATTTT
cdr3_aa: CASRPQAGGYKGADTQYF

j_call: TRBJ1-1
d_call: .
v_call: TRBV19
clone_size: .
cdr3_nt: TGTGCCAGTAGTAACTCGGGGGGGGTGAACACTGAAGCTTTCTTT
cdr3_aa: CASSNSGGVNTEAFF

j_call: TRBJ2-1
d_call: .
v_call: TRBV19
clone_size: .
cdr3_nt: TGTGCCAGTAGTATGAATTTTGTAAACAATGAGCAGTTCTTC
cdr3_aa: CASSMNFVNNEQFF

j_call: TRBJ2-7
d_call: .
v_call: TRBV3-1/TRBV3-2
clone_size: .
cdr3_nt: TGTGCCAGCAGCCTCTCGTCCTACGAGCAGTACTTC
cdr3_aa: CASSLSSYEQYF

j_call: TRBJ1-1
d_call: .
v_call: TRBV3-1/TRBV3-2
clone_size: .
cdr3_nt: TGTGCCAGCAGCCAAGCAGGAACGGACACTGAAGCTTTCTTT
cdr3_aa: CASSQAGTDTEAFF

j_call: TRBJ2-1
d_call: .
v_call: TRBV7-3
clone_size: .
cdr3_nt: TGTGCCAGCAGCTTAGGGGGCGCAGGAAATGAGCAGTTCTTC
cdr3_aa: CASSLGGAGNEQFF

j_call: TRBJ2-3
d_call: TRBD1
v_call: TRBV4-3
clone_size: .
cdr3_nt: TGCGCCAGCAGCCAAGATGGGGGACAGGGGGTAGATACGCAGTATTTT
cdr3_aa: CASSQDGGQGVDTQYF

j_call: TRBJ1-5
d_call: .
v_call: TRBV24-1
clone_size: .
cdr3_nt: TGTGCCACCAGTGATGGAGGCCCCCAGCATTTT
cdr3_aa: CATSDGGPQHF

j_call: TRBJ2-2
d_call: .
v_call: TRBV7-3
clone_size: .
cdr3_nt: TGTGCCAGCAGCTTAACGGCAACGGGACTGTACACCGGGGAGCTGTTTTTT
cdr3_aa: CASSLTATGLYTGELFF

j_call: TRBJ1-6
d_call: .
v_call: TRBV6-5
clone_size: .
cdr3_nt: TGTGCCAGCAGTTACGTGCAGGGAAGTTCACCCCTCCACTTT
cdr3_aa: CASSYVQGSSPLHF

j_call: TRBJ2-7
d_call: .
v_call: TRBV5-6
clone_size: .
cdr3_nt: TGTGCCAGCAGCTTGGTGTCAGGGCCATCCTACGAGCAGTACTTC
cdr3_aa: CASSLVSGPSYEQYF

j_call: TRBJ2-3
d_call: TRBD1
v_call: TRBV5-1
clone_size: .
cdr3_nt: TGCGCCAGCAGCTTATACAGGGGGGATACGCAGTATTTT
cdr3_aa: CASSLYRGDTQYF

j_call: TRBJ2-3
d_call: TRBD2
v_call: TRBV5-4
clone_size: once
cdr3_nt: TGTGCCAGCAGCTTCGGCGGGGGTAGCACAGATACGCAGTATTTT
cdr3_aa: CASSFGGGSTDTQYF